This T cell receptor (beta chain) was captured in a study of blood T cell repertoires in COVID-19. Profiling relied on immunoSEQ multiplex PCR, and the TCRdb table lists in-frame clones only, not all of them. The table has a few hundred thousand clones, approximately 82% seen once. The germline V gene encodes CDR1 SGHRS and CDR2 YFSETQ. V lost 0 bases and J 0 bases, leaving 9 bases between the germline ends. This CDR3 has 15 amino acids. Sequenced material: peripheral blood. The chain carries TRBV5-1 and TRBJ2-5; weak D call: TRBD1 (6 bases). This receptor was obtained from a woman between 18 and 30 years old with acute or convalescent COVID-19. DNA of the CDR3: TGCGCCAGCAGCTTGGCCGGGACAAACCAAGAGACCCAGTACTTC. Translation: CASSLAGTNQETQYF.